The clone carrying this T cell receptor (beta chain) was seen a single time. Its antigen is unidentified. These data belong to a study of cytotoxic CD8 clonotypes in ibrutinib-treated CLL. About the study: Partial responses totalled approximately 25 and complete responses 2; after median about 67 months, about 15 remained remitted and about 12 progressed. On average, more than 80,000 productive rearrangements and under 300,000 productive templates per sample. The study, taken as a whole, reports: Exceeding age-matched healthy donors, baseline clonality also tracked the counts of circulating CD8+ T cells. Contraction or stability on treatment characterized the public clonotypes, which were uncommon.

The assay was immunoSEQ multiplex PCR, and TCRdb's table has in-frame clones only and misses some. Found here are 24,000 or so clones, roughly 74% of them singletons; the top ten hold around 42%. The germline V gene encodes CDR1 LNHDA and CDR2 SQIVND (reference sequence). Trimming removed 1 base from V and 9 bases from J, with 15 bases in between. The CDR3 is 14 amino acids. Here the sequenced sample was PBMCs, taken after 12 months of ibrutinib treatment. This chain uses TRBV19 with TRBJ2-5; TRBD2 is a possible D gene (6 bases). The origin of this receptor is a human donor with chronic lymphocytic leukemia. The CDR3 here is CASSIGERWEAQYF. As DNA, the CDR3 is TGTGCCAGTAGTATAGGGGAGCGATGGGAGGCCCAGTACTTC. Full variable domain (outside the CDR3, taken from reference TRBV19 and TRBJ2-5): DGGITQSPKYLFRKEGQNVTLSCEQNLNHDAMYWYRQDPGQGLRLIYYSQIVNDFQKGDIAEGYSVSREKKESFPLTVTSAQKNPTAFYLCASSIGERWEAQYFGPGTRLLVL.